The text below deals with one TCR beta chain. Its cognate antigen has yet to be identified. Qualities for individual bases were not recorded, and no much larger clone is one base off. The time point label on this specimen signifies: about 28 days (+/-7) after the second vaccine dose. The treatment or condition label corresponds to: meningococcal conjugate vaccine given as trial control. Vaccinee samples came from UK trials COV001 and COV002, including a single-blind randomized controlled phase 2/3 trial of AZD1222 (ChAdOx1 nCoV-19) in healthy adults. For TCRbeta chain sequencing, PBMC samples were collected from trial participants at day 0 and at day 28 after the second dose. The sample comes from a study of T cell responses to AZD1222 COVID-19 vaccine (dated by TCRdb to about 2021). Looking at the study overall: TCR sequencing was performed for about 250 trial participants, of whom 200 to 210 were given two doses of AZD1222 and some 25 were given two doses of MenACWY control vaccine. Trial participants were enrolled into age subgroups of 18-55, 56-69 and 70-plus years, which contained 148, 28 and 57 TCR-sequenced participants, respectively.

What the authors observed across the whole study: Conclusions about previously exposed vaccinees are limited because only six or seven AZD1222 recipients were SARS-CoV-2 seropositive at baseline. The 56-69-year group was small, and its depth increase did not reach significance, likely because of low power. Reportedly, almost half of the unique spike-specific TCRs recognized epitopes lying outside the regions that are mutated in the B.1.351 and B.1.1.7 variants. After two AZD1222 doses, spike-specific TCR breadth and depth were significantly higher than at day 0 and than in MenACWY recipients. No day 14 peak-response samples were available, so repertoires were characterized only after the peak T cell response. Participants were mostly white British and included more females than males, and it was suggested by the authors that clonal diversity may have been underestimated. The vaccine-associated CD4 TCRs covered the entire spike protein, and the dominant responses fell in regions 160-218 and 743-854.

The CDR3 regions of human TCRbeta chains were subjected to immunosequencing. In the authors' own workflow: TCRs in the repertoires were compared against a reference library of SARS-CoV-2-specific TCRs that had been generated with the MIRA antigen-specificity platform. Breadth was defined as the fraction of unique TCRs that were SARS-CoV-2-associated. Depth was defined as the fraction of total T cells that were SARS-CoV-2-associated. Each spike-specific TCR was assigned to its reactive spike region and to a CD4 or CD8 class using the MIRA data. Log10-transformed breadth and depth values were compared by one-way ANOVA with Sidak's multiple comparisons tests. Imported from immuneACCESS, the table was reduced by TCRdb to in-frame sequences with V and J called. These copies leave out some clones; in studies compared against another copy, an unresolved V gene accounts for under half, and the cause of the remainder is not known. That table furnishes V, J and clone size, whereas the DNA furnished D and trimming. For this sample there are about 210,000 clones; 94% appear just once. Around 1.5% of the sample is held by the ten biggest clonotypes.

Here the sequenced sample was peripheral blood, taken 28 days after the second dose of the MenACWY control vaccine. This TCR was sampled from an adult who received the MenACWY meningococcal vaccine as a control.

The CDR3 protein sequence reads: CSASSQGVRETQYF. The nucleotides read TGCAGTGCTAGTAGTCAGGGAGTTCGAGAGACCCAGTACTTC. The chain is made from TRBV20-1 and TRBJ2-5; the D gene is tentatively TRBD1 or TRBD2, each matching 5 bases. CDR3 length: 14 amino acids, cysteine to phenylalanine. Only CDR3 DNA remains: 42 bases, in frame from the first base. V gives up 3 bases and J gives up 4 bases, and the segment between their germline ends measures 15 bases. CDR1 DFQATT and CDR2 SNEGSKA are derived from the germline V gene (reference sequence).